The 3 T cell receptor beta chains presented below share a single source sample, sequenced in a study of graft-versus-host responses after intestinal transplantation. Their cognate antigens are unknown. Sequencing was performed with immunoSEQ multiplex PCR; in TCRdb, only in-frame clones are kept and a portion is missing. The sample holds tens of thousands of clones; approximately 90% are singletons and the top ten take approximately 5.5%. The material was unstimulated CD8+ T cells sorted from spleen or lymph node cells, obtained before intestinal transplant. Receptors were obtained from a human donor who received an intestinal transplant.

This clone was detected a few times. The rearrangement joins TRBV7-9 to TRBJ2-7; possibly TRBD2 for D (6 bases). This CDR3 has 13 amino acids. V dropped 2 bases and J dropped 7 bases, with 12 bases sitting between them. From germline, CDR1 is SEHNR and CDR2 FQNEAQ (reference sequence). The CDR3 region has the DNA TGTGCCAGCAGCTTATCGGTTCGGGAGGAGCAGTACTTC. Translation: CASSLSVREEQYF.

For the CDR3, the DNA is TGTGCCAGCAGCTTAGCCGGACTTAGCTCCTACAATGAGCAGTTCTTC. Its translation: CASSLAGLSSYNEQFF. The V call is TRBV11-2, the J call TRBJ2-1; D is possibly TRBD2 (5 bases). The CDR3 extends over 16 amino acids. Trimming shortened V by 1 base and J by 0 bases, and 10 bases separated the two germline ends. Germline V gene data show CDR1 as SGHAT and CDR2 as FQNNGV.

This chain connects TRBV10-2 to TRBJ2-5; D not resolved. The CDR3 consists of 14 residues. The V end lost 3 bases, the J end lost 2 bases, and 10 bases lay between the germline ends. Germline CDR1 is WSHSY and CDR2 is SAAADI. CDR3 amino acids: CASSEDKEQETQYF. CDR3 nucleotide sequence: TGCGCCAGCAGTGAAGATAAGGAACAAGAGACCCAGTACTTC.